The 13 T cell receptor beta chains listed next were all sequenced from one sample in a study of T cell responses to AZD1222 COVID-19 vaccine. Clones were sequenced by immunoSEQ multiplex PCR, and TCRdb holds only the in-frame ones, with some missing. The table records 150,000 to 180,000 clones, less than 95% of them present only once. The sample in question was peripheral blood, obtained on day 0 of AZD1222 vaccination. The receptor set was obtained from an adult in good health.

CDR3 region: CASSIGTGGTSGRAGTQYF. The CDR3 nucleotides read TGTGCCAGCAGCATCGGGACAGGGGGGACTAGCGGGAGGGCTGGGACCCAGTACTTC. The V call is TRBV7-8, the J call TRBJ2-5; 16 nucleotides match TRBD2. Germline CDR1 and CDR2: SGHVS and FQNEAQ. The CDR3 totals 19 residues. Trimming cost V 5 bases and J 7 bases; bases outside gene matches: 16. The variable domain in full, completed from reference TRBV7-8 and TRBJ2-5, reads GAGVSQSPRYKVAKRGQDVALRCDPISGHVSLFWYQQALGQGPEFLTYFQNEAQLDKSGLPSDRFFAERPEGSVSTLKIQRTQQEDSAVYLCASSIGTGGTSGRAGTQYFGPGTRLLVL.

The sample holds one count of this clone. The J gene is TRBJ2-7, the V gene TRBV6-1, with TRBD2 identical over 10 bases. Germline CDR1 is MNHNS and CDR2 is SASEGT. This CDR3 contains 17 residues. Trimming removed 0 bases from V and 0 bases from J; junction bases left unmatched: 5. The CDR3 nucleotides read TGTGCCAGCAGTGAAGCGCTTGGACTAGCGGCCTCCTACGAGCAGTACTTC. Translation gives CASSEALGLAASYEQYF.

This chain links TRBV29-1 with TRBJ1-2, with TRBD1 identical over 7 bases. Unmatched junction bases numbered 4, after V lost 3 bases and J lost 6 bases. The germline CDR1 and CDR2 sequences are SQVTM and ANQGSEA. This CDR3 has 12 residues. CDR3 nucleotide sequence: TGCAGCGTTGATTACAGGGGCCATGGCTACACCTTC. Amino acids: CSVDYRGHGYTF.

V gene TRBV18 combines with J gene TRBJ1-1; unclear D gene. V was shortened by 4 bases and J by 3 bases, with 15 bases between the two germline ends. The CDR3 is 15 amino acids. Germline assignment: CDR1 KGHSH and CDR2 LQKENI. The DNA of the CDR3 is TGTGCCAGCTCACTCCGGACGGGTAGTGACACTGAAGCTTTCTTT. Translated, it gives CASSLRTGSDTEAFF.

The chain couples TRBV19 to TRBJ2-1, with 9 bases that match TRBD2. Germline V gene sequence: CDR1 LNHDA, CDR2 SQIVND (reference sequence). The CDR3 extends over 15 amino acids. The J segment lost 6 bases and the V segment lost 3 bases, leaving 6 bases of the junction unmatched. The CDR3 is CASSIRGLASNEQFF. The CDR3 region has the DNA TGTGCCAGTAGTATTCGAGGACTAGCGAGCAATGAGCAGTTCTTC.

J is TRBJ1-1 and V is TRBV19, with D possibly matching TRBD1 (5 bases). This CDR3 has 14 residues. Germline CDR1 and CDR2: LNHDA and SQIVND (reference sequence). Trimming pared 3 bases from V and 1 base from J, leaving 9 bases between. The CDR3, as DNA: TGTGCCAGTAGTATTTCGGGGCAGAACACTGAAGCTTTCTTT. Protein product: CASSISGQNTEAFF.

The chain joins TRBV6-5 to TRBJ2-3; D not resolved. The germline V gene has CDR1 MNHEY and CDR2 SVGAGI. This CDR3 spans 13 amino acids. The V end was cut by 7 bases, the J end by 2 bases, with 10 bases between. CDR3: CASIGRSTDTQYF. The CDR3 coding sequence is TGTGCCAGCATAGGACGGTCCACAGATACGCAGTATTTT.

As regards this clone: Given the absence of the conserved phenylalanine or tryptophan at the CDR3 end, a read error is likely. No DNA is shown, since the ends of the CDR3 on it are uncertain; the CDR3 is the one TCRdb lists. The rearrangement links TRBV6-5 to TRBJ2-4; the table assigns TRBD2, which was not confirmed against the DNA. Germline-derived CDR1 and CDR2 are MNHEY and SVGAGI. With termini counted, the CDR3 has 14 amino acids. The CDR3 region is CASSFRGGLAGGLL.

V usage is TRBV4-2 and J usage is TRBJ2-3; either TRBD1 or TRBD2 may supply D (5 bases each). The CDR3 loop spans 16 amino acids. Germline V CDR1 and CDR2: LGHNA, YNFKEQ. V shed 3 bases and J shed 2 bases, with 15 bases lying between them. The CDR3 here is CASSQQGPEFTDTQYF. The CDR3 DNA reads as TGTGCCAGCAGCCAGCAGGGACCTGAATTCACAGATACGCAGTATTTT.

This chain links TRBV28 with TRBJ2-1; 11 bases match TRBD2. J was trimmed by 4 bases and V by 6 bases; bases with no gene match: 11. CDR3 length: 17 amino acids. Germline lookup yields CDR1 MDHEN and CDR2 SYDVKM. Here the CDR3 DNA reads TGTGCCAGCAGCCACCCGATTGGGACTAGCGGATACAATGAGCAGTTCTTC. Amino acid sequence: CASSHPIGTSGYNEQFF.

V usage is TRBV19 and J usage is TRBJ1-4; a weak D match, TRBD1 (6 bases). Germline-derived CDR1 and CDR2 are LNHDA and SQIVND (reference sequence). The CDR3 extends over 16 amino acids. Trimming pared 6 bases from V and 4 bases from J, leaving 18 bases between. The CDR3 protein is CASRTGRGHSNEKLFF. The CDR3 nucleotides are TGTGCCAGTAGAACGGGCAGGGGACATAGTAATGAAAAACTGTTTTTT.

V and J are TRBV28 and TRBJ2-1, with D perhaps TRBD1 or TRBD2 (5 bases each). CDR3 length: 16 amino acids. Between the trimmed V and J ends, which lost 8 bases and 6 bases, there was a span of 23 bases. Germline V gene lookup returns CDR1 MDHEN and CDR2 SYDVKM. CDR3 in amino acids: CASPPAQGDTANEQFF. The CDR3 DNA reads TGTGCCAGCCCTCCAGCGCAGGGAGACACGGCCAATGAGCAGTTCTTC.

The rearrangement uses TRBV6-1 and TRBJ2-5; 9 bases align to TRBD2. J was trimmed by 5 bases and V by 2 bases; bases with no gene match: 15. The germline V gene has CDR1 MNHNS and CDR2 SASEGT. This CDR3 comprises 18 residues. The CDR3 DNA follows: TGTGCCAGCAGTGAACTTGGGGTCGTAGCGGGAGATGTTGAGACCCAGTACTTC. Protein product: CASSELGVVAGDVETQYF.